This is a list of T cell receptor beta chains from one sample in a study of cytomegalovirus exposure and HLA in healthy donors. TCRdb's copy holds only in-frame clones and misses some; the assay was immunoSEQ multiplex PCR. The sample holds approximately 130,000 clones; approximately 80% are singletons and the top ten take roughly 1.3%. The specimen was PBMCs. All receptors derive from a woman between 40 and 55 years old in good health and CMV-seronegative. Each CDR3 is given with its conserved first and last residue. The order of the fields is clone size, D gene, V gene, J gene, CDR3 DNA, CDR3 protein. A D gene is named only where the DNA matches it firmly. Rows give clone size only sometimes, using once, few, many, or a class for an expanded clone.

abundance: .; d_gene: .; v_gene: TRBV5-6; j_gene: TRBJ1-1; CDR3nt: TGTGCCAGCAGTTTGCGGAGGACTGGTCCGAACACTGAAGCTTTCTTT; CDR3aa: CASSLRRTGPNTEAFF
abundance: few; d_gene: TRBD1; v_gene: TRBV2; j_gene: TRBJ2-7; CDR3nt: TGTGCCACGACGCAGGACAGGGGAGACTACGAGCAGTACTTC; CDR3aa: CATTQDRGDYEQYF
abundance: .; d_gene: .; v_gene: TRBV5-4; j_gene: TRBJ1-1; CDR3nt: TGTGCCAGCAGCTCCAGGGGTCTGGGCACTGAAGCTTTCTTT; CDR3aa: CASSSRGLGTEAFF
abundance: .; d_gene: TRBD1; v_gene: TRBV28; j_gene: TRBJ1-2; CDR3nt: TGTGCCAGCAGTTTACGAGTGGGACAGCCCCCCGGAAGCTACACCTTC; CDR3aa: CASSLRVGQPPGSYTF
abundance: .; d_gene: .; v_gene: TRBV28; j_gene: TRBJ1-6; CDR3nt: TGTGCCAGCAGTTTAAGGGGTAGCTCCTATAATTCACCCCTCCACTTT; CDR3aa: CASSLRGSSYNSPLHF
abundance: .; d_gene: TRBD1; v_gene: TRBV13; j_gene: TRBJ1-1; CDR3nt: TGTGCCAGCAGCCTTTTCAGACAGGGCACTGAAGCTTTCTTT; CDR3aa: CASSLFRQGTEAFF
abundance: once; d_gene: .; v_gene: TRBV4-1; j_gene: TRBJ1-4; CDR3nt: TGCGCCAGCAGCCAAGACAGGGAAGCAACCAAAACTAATGAAAAACTGTTTTTT; CDR3aa: CASSQDREATKTNEKLFF
abundance: few; d_gene: .; v_gene: TRBV7-8; j_gene: TRBJ1-2; CDR3nt: TGTGCCACCGCTCAGTCCGTCTCCAACCATGGCTACACCTTC; CDR3aa: CATAQSVSNHGYTF
abundance: .; d_gene: .; v_gene: TRBV6-5; j_gene: TRBJ1-6; CDR3nt: TGTGCCAGCAGCTACGGGACATCGCCTTATAATTCACCCCTCCACTTT; CDR3aa: CASSYGTSPYNSPLHF
abundance: .; d_gene: TRBD2; v_gene: TRBV4-2; j_gene: TRBJ2-3; CDR3nt: TGTGCCAGCAGCCAGGCCGCTGAGCGGGGACTCACAGATACGCAGTATTTT; CDR3aa: CASSQAAERGLTDTQYF
abundance: .; d_gene: .; v_gene: TRBV27; j_gene: TRBJ2-6; CDR3nt: TGTGCCAGCAGTTTGAGTATTACTGGGGCCAACGTCCTGACTTTC; CDR3aa: CASSLSITGANVLTF
abundance: .; d_gene: TRBD1; v_gene: TRBV7-8; j_gene: TRBJ1-5; CDR3nt: TGTGCCAGCAGCCACAGGGGGGACAATCAGCCCCAGCATTTT; CDR3aa: CASSHRGDNQPQHF
abundance: .; d_gene: .; v_gene: TRBV6-6; j_gene: TRBJ1-1; CDR3nt: TGTGCCAGCAGTTACACACAGAACACTGAAGCTTTCTTT; CDR3aa: CASSYTQNTEAFF
abundance: .; d_gene: TRBD1; v_gene: TRBV7-2; j_gene: TRBJ1-3; CDR3nt: TGTGCCAGCAGCTTAGGGGACAGGGGAAACACCATATATTTT; CDR3aa: CASSLGDRGNTIYF
abundance: .; d_gene: .; v_gene: TRBV10-3; j_gene: TRBJ2-2; CDR3nt: TGTGCCATCAGTGTTTTGGCGGGGGCCTCGAACACCGGGGAGCTGTTTTTT; CDR3aa: CAISVLAGASNTGELFF
abundance: .; d_gene: TRBD1; v_gene: TRBV4-1; j_gene: TRBJ1-6; CDR3nt: TGCGCCAGCAGCGGCCGGGACAGGGGTTCCTATAATTCACCCCTCCACTTT; CDR3aa: CASSGRDRGSYNSPLHF
abundance: .; d_gene: .; v_gene: TRBV4-3; j_gene: TRBJ1-2; CDR3nt: TGCGCCAGCAGCCAAGAGAAAGGGAGCTATGGCTACACCTTC; CDR3aa: CASSQEKGSYGYTF
abundance: .; d_gene: TRBD1; v_gene: TRBV2; j_gene: TRBJ2-1; CDR3nt: TGTGCCAGCAGCGACAACAGGGGCTACAATGAGCAGTTCTTC; CDR3aa: CASSDNRGYNEQFF
abundance: .; d_gene: .; v_gene: TRBV5-1; j_gene: TRBJ1-2; CDR3nt: TGCGCCAGCAGCGTACAGGCTCACTATGGCTACACCTTC; CDR3aa: CASSVQAHYGYTF
abundance: .; d_gene: TRBD1; v_gene: TRBV11-2; j_gene: TRBJ1-2; CDR3nt: TGTGCCAGCAGCTTAGACCCAACAGGGGGGAACTATGGCTACACCTTC; CDR3aa: CASSLDPTGGNYGYTF
abundance: once; d_gene: TRBD1; v_gene: TRBV10-3; j_gene: TRBJ1-1; CDR3nt: TGTGCCATCAGTGGACAGGGAGGTACTGAAGCTTTCTTT; CDR3aa: CAISGQGGTEAFF
abundance: .; d_gene: TRBD1; v_gene: TRBV19; j_gene: TRBJ2-7; CDR3nt: TGTGCCAGTAGTAGGGTTCGGACAGGGGGTGAGCAGTACTTC; CDR3aa: CASSRVRTGGEQYF
abundance: .; d_gene: .; v_gene: TRBV19; j_gene: TRBJ2-5; CDR3nt: TGTGCCAGTAGTATTGAGGAGGGACAGACCCAGTACTTC; CDR3aa: CASSIEEGQTQYF
abundance: .; d_gene: .; v_gene: TRBV2; j_gene: TRBJ2-1; CDR3nt: TGTGCCAGCAGTGACCCTAGCCCAAATGAGCAGTTCTTC; CDR3aa: CASSDPSPNEQFF
abundance: .; d_gene: .; v_gene: TRBV29-1; j_gene: TRBJ1-1; CDR3nt: TGCAGCGTTCTGTCCCCGGGTCGGAACACTGAAGCTTTCTTT; CDR3aa: CSVLSPGRNTEAFF
abundance: .; d_gene: .; v_gene: TRBV2; j_gene: TRBJ1-1; CDR3nt: TGTGCCAGCCTGCCGAGAGAGAACACTGAAGCTTTCTTT; CDR3aa: CASLPRENTEAFF
abundance: .; d_gene: TRBD1; v_gene: TRBV7-9; j_gene: TRBJ1-1; CDR3nt: TGTTCCAGCAGCTTAGCCAGGGGGCCACTGAACACTGAAGCTTTCTTT; CDR3aa: CSSSLARGPLNTEAFF
abundance: once; d_gene: TRBD2; v_gene: TRBV13; j_gene: TRBJ2-1; CDR3nt: TGTGCCAGCAGCGAATTAAGCGGGGGGGCCACCCACAATGAGCAGTTCTTC; CDR3aa: CASSELSGGATHNEQFF
abundance: .; d_gene: .; v_gene: TRBV7-8; j_gene: TRBJ1-2; CDR3nt: TGTGCCAGCAGCGGGCTGTCGGGGGGAATAGGTGGCTACACCTTC; CDR3aa: CASSGLSGGIGGYTF
abundance: .; d_gene: .; v_gene: TRBV27; j_gene: TRBJ1-2; CDR3nt: TGTGCCAGCAGCGAAACAGGGAATTATGGCTACACCTTC; CDR3aa: CASSETGNYGYTF
abundance: few; d_gene: .; v_gene: TRBV13; j_gene: TRBJ1-2; CDR3nt: TGTGCCAGCAGCTTAGGAGGGGCAGGGGGCTACACCTTC; CDR3aa: CASSLGGAGGYTF
abundance: .; d_gene: .; v_gene: TRBV5-1; j_gene: TRBJ2-5; CDR3nt: TGCGCCAGCAGCTTGGAAGGAGGAGGGGGCCAGGGGGAGACCCAGTACTTC; CDR3aa: CASSLEGGGGQGETQYF
abundance: .; d_gene: .; v_gene: TRBV29-1; j_gene: TRBJ2-3; CDR3nt: TGCAGCGTTGATGGGGGCGCACGCACAGATACGCAGTATTTT; CDR3aa: CSVDGGARTDTQYF
abundance: .; d_gene: TRBD1; v_gene: TRBV6-5; j_gene: TRBJ2-7; CDR3nt: TGTGCCAGCAGTTACGGGGACAGGGTGGACTCCTACGAGCAGTACTTC; CDR3aa: CASSYGDRVDSYEQYF
abundance: .; d_gene: .; v_gene: TRBV27; j_gene: TRBJ1-2; CDR3nt: TGTGCCAGCAGTTTAATGCGGGGCGCCTATGGCTACACCTTC; CDR3aa: CASSLMRGAYGYTF
abundance: .; d_gene: .; v_gene: TRBV19; j_gene: TRBJ1-2; CDR3nt: TGTGCCAGTAGTATCCCCCACAGGGTTGGTGGCTACACCTTC; CDR3aa: CASSIPHRVGGYTF